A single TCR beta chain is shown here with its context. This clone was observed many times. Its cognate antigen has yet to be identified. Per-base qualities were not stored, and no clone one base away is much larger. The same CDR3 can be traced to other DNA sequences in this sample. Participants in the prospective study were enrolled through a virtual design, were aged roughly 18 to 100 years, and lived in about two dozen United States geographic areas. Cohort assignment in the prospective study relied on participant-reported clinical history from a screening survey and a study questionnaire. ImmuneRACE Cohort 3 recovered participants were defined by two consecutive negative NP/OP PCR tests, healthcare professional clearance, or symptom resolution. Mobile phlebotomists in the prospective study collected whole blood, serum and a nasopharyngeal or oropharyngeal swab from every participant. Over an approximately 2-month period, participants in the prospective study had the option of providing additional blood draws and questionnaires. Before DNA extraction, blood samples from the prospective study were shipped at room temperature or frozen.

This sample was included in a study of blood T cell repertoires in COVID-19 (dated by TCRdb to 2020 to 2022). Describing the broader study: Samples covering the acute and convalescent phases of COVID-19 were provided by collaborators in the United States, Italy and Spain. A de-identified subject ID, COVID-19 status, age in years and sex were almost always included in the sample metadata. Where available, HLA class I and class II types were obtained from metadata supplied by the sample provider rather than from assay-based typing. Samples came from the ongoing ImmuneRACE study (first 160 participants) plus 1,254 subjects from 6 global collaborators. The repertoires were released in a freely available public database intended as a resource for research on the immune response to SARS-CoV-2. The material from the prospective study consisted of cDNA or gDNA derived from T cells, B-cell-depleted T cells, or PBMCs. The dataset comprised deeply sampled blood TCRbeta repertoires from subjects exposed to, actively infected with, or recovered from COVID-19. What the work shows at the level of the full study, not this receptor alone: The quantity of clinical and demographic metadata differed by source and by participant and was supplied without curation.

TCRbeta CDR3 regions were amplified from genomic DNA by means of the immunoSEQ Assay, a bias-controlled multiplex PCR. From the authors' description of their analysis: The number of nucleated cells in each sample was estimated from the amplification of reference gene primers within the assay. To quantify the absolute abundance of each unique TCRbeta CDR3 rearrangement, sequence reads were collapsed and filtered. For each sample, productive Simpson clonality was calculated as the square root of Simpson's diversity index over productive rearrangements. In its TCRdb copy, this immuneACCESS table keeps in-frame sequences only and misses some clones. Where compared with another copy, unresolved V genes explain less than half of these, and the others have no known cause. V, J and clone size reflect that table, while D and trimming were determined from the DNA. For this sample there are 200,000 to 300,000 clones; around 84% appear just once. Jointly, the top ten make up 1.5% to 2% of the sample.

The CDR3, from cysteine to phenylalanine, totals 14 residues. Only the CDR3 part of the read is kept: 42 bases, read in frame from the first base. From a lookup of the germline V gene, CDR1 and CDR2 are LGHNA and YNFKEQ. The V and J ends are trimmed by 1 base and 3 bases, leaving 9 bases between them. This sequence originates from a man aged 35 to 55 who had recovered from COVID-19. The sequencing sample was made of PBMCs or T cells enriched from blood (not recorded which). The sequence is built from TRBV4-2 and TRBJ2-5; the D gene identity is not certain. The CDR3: CASSQVGGEETQYF. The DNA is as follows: TGTGCCAGCAGCCAAGTAGGCGGAGAAGAGACCCAGTACTTC.